This T cell receptor (beta chain) was sequenced for a study of T-cell reconstitution after alpha-beta-depleted transplantation in children. The TCRbeta library incorporated unique molecular identifiers. Using its own MiXCR run on the PCR reads, TCRdb lists one record per CDR3 protein. The table lists some 500,000 distinct CDR3 sequences, 18% of them singletons, with around 3.3% in the top ten. The V gene lost 1 base and the J gene lost 10 bases, with 5 bases spanning the gap. The germline V gene has CDR1 LNHNV and CDR2 YYDKDF (reference sequence). This CDR3 contains 11 residues. The V gene is TRBV15, the J gene TRBJ2-1; D is undetermined. The sequence was collected from a human donor who donated a stem cell graft to a child with acute lymphoblastic leukemia. The sequencing here drew on PBMCs from the stem cell graft donor, taken from the stem cell graft. The DNA of the CDR3 is TGTGCCACCAGCAGAGGTCCCGAGCAGTTCTTC. It encodes CATSRGPEQFF. The full variable domain, completed using reference TRBV15 and TRBJ2-1, is DAMVIQNPRYQVTQFGKPVTLSCSQTLNHNVMYWYQQKSSQAPKLLFHYYDKDFNNEADTPDNFQSRRPNTSFCFLDIRSPGLGDTAMYLCATSRGPEQFFGPGTRLTVL.